Listed below are T cell receptor beta chains from one sample, sequenced in a study of T cells in Graves' hyperthyroidism and ophthalmopathy. TCRdb called the multiplex PCR reads again in MiXCR, with one record for every CDR3 protein. This table holds some 720,000 distinct CDR3 sequences, 16% found once. Sequencing used blood. All receptors come from a man between 18 and 29 years old with Graves' hyperthyroidism. Each CDR3 is given with its conserved first and last residue. Each record gives: V gene, J gene, clone size, D gene, CDR3 protein, CDR3 DNA. A D gene is named only where the DNA matches it firmly. Clone size is given for some rows only: seen once, a few or many times, or a class if the clone is expanded.

V: TRBV11-2
J: TRBJ2-7
size: many
D: TRBD1
CDR3: CASSSRTGFIDEQYF
DNA: TGTGCCAGCAGCTCCCGGACAGGGTTTATCGACGAGCAGTACTTC

V: TRBV12-3/TRBV12-4
J: TRBJ1-4
size: few
D: -
CDR3: CASSLQGINEKLFF
DNA: TGTGCCAGCAGTTTACAGGGGATAAATGAAAAACTGTTTTTT

V: TRBV7-2
J: TRBJ2-5
size: -
D: TRBD1
CDR3: CASSSGTGLYF
DNA: TGTGCCAGCAGCTCCGGGACAGGGCTATACTTC

V: TRBV19
J: TRBJ1-1
size: few
D: -
CDR3: CASSIEGRVTEAFF
DNA: TGTGCCAGTAGTATCGAGGGTAGGGTCACTGAAGCTTTCTTT

V: TRBV7-3
J: TRBJ2-7
size: many
D: TRBD2
CDR3: CASSQWGLGLAGGTYEQYF
DNA: TGTGCCAGCAGCCAATGGGGGCTGGGACTAGCGGGAGGTACCTACGAGCAGTACTTC

V: TRBV4-3
J: TRBJ2-3
size: -
D: -
CDR3: CASSQEPGPDLDGHTQYF
DNA: TGCGCCAGCAGCCAAGAGCCGGGACCAGATCTGGACGGGCATACGCAGTATTTT

V: TRBV2
J: TRBJ2-3
size: many
D: TRBD2
CDR3: CASNKDGRGADTQYF
DNA: TGTGCCAGCAACAAGGACGGGAGGGGCGCAGATACGCAGTATTTT

V: TRBV29-1
J: TRBJ2-1
size: -
D: -
CDR3: CSARRPALYNEQFF
DNA: TGCAGCGCCCGCCGTCCCGCTCTTTACAATGAGCAGTTCTTC

V: TRBV2
J: TRBJ1-3
size: -
D: TRBD1
CDR3: CASSATGAHGNTIYF
DNA: TGTGCCAGCAGTGCAACAGGGGCCCATGGAAACACCATATATTTT

V: TRBV9
J: TRBJ1-2
size: few
D: -
CDR3: CASSVGKSGVYGYTF
DNA: TGTGCCAGCAGCGTAGGAAAATCGGGGGTTTATGGCTACACCTTC

V: TRBV11-3
J: TRBJ2-5
size: many
D: -
CDR3: CASSPGRALQETQYF
DNA: TGTGCCAGCAGTCCGGGGCGGGCACTGCAAGAGACCCAGTACTTC

V: TRBV11-2
J: TRBJ2-5
size: few
D: -
CDR3: CASSPKTGSQETQYF
DNA: TGTGCCAGCAGCCCTAAGACAGGTAGCCAAGAGACCCAGTACTTC

V: TRBV27
J: TRBJ2-7
size: -
D: TRBD2
CDR3: CASSKTSGSTGEQYF
DNA: TGTGCCAGCAGTAAAACTAGCGGGAGTACGGGGGAGCAGTACTTC

V: TRBV28
J: TRBJ2-5
size: many
D: TRBD1
CDR3: CASSPRVGGRETQYF
DNA: TGTGCCAGCAGTCCCCGTGTAGGGGGCCGGGAGACCCAGTACTTC

V: TRBV9
J: TRBJ2-1
size: -
D: TRBD2
CDR3: CASSVGASGKLNEQFF
DNA: TGTGCCAGCAGCGTAGGGGCTAGCGGGAAGTTGAATGAGCAGTTCTTC

V: TRBV28
J: TRBJ2-5
size: -
D: -
CDR3: CASGGNGLQYF
DNA: TGTGCCAGCGGGGGCAACGGACTCCAGTACTTC

V: TRBV12-5
J: TRBJ2-1
size: -
D: -
CDR3: CASVALGGEQFF
DNA: TGTGCTAGTGTCGCCCTGGGAGGTGAGCAGTTCTTC

V: TRBV7-9
J: TRBJ2-5
size: many
D: -
CDR3: CASSLTAIQETQYF
DNA: TGTGCCAGCAGCTTAACAGCCATCCAAGAGACCCAGTACTTC

V: TRBV5-1
J: TRBJ2-7
size: -
D: -
CDR3: CASSFAGVLYF
DNA: TGCGCCAGCAGCTTCGCTGGCGTGCTGTACTTC

V: TRBV7-2
J: TRBJ2-5
size: -
D: -
CDR3: CASSLSLGTQYF
DNA: TGTGCCAGCAGCCTATCGCTCGGGACCCAGTACTTC

V: TRBV5-1
J: TRBJ2-5
size: -
D: TRBD1
CDR3: CASSLWQGVGKTQYF
DNA: TGTGCCAGCAGCTTGTGGCAGGGGGTCGGGAAGACCCAGTACTTC

V: TRBV20-1
J: TRBJ2-1
size: few
D: TRBD2
CDR3: CSATLAGGDNEQFF
DNA: TGCAGTGCTACCCTAGCGGGAGGGGACAATGAGCAGTTCTTC

V: TRBV6-1
J: TRBJ1-3
size: few
D: -
CDR3: CASSEFTLATSGNTIYF
DNA: TGTGCCAGCAGTGAATTTACCCTTGCTACCTCTGGAAACACCATATATTTT

V: TRBV19
J: TRBJ2-1
size: few
D: TRBD2
CDR3: CASSITPASGRNEQFF
DNA: TGTGCCAGTAGTATTACTCCGGCTAGCGGGAGGAATGAGCAGTTCTTC

V: TRBV24-1
J: TRBJ2-7
size: many
D: -
CDR3: CATSDSDSYEQYF
DNA: TGTGCCACCAGTGACTCCGACAGCTACGAGCAGTACTTC

V: TRBV20-1
J: TRBJ2-2
size: many
D: -
CDR3: CSARGIRANTGELFF
DNA: TGCAGTGCTAGGGGGATCCGAGCGAACACCGGGGAGCTGTTTTTT